This TCR beta chain was identified in a study of beta chain features in type 1 diabetes. Notes on the study in general: People with Type 1 diabetes carried modestly yet significantly shorter TCRB CDR3s in all four CD4+ subsets. Although PCR might favor shorter templates, it would do so equally in patients and controls. cDNA sequencing could over-represent cells with high TCR expression.

Reverse transcription of all isolated RNA meant that expressed TCRB transcripts were sequenced. Using immunoSEQ multiplex PCR, the repertoire was profiled, and TCRdb retains in-frame clones only, with some absent. The table shows hundreds of thousands of clones, with over 13% occurring only once. Sorting with CD45RO/CCR7/CD25/CD127/CD95/CD27 yielded naive, central memory, regulatory and stem-like memory CD4+ cells. The length of the CDR3 is 11 residues. Germline loops: CDR1 DFQATT, CDR2 SNEGSKA (reference sequence). In the case of this clone: What it binds is unknown.

The chain couples TRBV20-1 to TRBJ1-1; TRBD1 agrees at 10 bases. This TCR was sampled from a man between 18 and 35 years old with type 1 diabetes. The sequenced sample consisted of naive CD4+ T cells from blood. The CDR3 DNA reads TGCATTCGGACAGGGGGCACTGAAGCTTTCTTT. Translation gives CIRTGGTEAFF.